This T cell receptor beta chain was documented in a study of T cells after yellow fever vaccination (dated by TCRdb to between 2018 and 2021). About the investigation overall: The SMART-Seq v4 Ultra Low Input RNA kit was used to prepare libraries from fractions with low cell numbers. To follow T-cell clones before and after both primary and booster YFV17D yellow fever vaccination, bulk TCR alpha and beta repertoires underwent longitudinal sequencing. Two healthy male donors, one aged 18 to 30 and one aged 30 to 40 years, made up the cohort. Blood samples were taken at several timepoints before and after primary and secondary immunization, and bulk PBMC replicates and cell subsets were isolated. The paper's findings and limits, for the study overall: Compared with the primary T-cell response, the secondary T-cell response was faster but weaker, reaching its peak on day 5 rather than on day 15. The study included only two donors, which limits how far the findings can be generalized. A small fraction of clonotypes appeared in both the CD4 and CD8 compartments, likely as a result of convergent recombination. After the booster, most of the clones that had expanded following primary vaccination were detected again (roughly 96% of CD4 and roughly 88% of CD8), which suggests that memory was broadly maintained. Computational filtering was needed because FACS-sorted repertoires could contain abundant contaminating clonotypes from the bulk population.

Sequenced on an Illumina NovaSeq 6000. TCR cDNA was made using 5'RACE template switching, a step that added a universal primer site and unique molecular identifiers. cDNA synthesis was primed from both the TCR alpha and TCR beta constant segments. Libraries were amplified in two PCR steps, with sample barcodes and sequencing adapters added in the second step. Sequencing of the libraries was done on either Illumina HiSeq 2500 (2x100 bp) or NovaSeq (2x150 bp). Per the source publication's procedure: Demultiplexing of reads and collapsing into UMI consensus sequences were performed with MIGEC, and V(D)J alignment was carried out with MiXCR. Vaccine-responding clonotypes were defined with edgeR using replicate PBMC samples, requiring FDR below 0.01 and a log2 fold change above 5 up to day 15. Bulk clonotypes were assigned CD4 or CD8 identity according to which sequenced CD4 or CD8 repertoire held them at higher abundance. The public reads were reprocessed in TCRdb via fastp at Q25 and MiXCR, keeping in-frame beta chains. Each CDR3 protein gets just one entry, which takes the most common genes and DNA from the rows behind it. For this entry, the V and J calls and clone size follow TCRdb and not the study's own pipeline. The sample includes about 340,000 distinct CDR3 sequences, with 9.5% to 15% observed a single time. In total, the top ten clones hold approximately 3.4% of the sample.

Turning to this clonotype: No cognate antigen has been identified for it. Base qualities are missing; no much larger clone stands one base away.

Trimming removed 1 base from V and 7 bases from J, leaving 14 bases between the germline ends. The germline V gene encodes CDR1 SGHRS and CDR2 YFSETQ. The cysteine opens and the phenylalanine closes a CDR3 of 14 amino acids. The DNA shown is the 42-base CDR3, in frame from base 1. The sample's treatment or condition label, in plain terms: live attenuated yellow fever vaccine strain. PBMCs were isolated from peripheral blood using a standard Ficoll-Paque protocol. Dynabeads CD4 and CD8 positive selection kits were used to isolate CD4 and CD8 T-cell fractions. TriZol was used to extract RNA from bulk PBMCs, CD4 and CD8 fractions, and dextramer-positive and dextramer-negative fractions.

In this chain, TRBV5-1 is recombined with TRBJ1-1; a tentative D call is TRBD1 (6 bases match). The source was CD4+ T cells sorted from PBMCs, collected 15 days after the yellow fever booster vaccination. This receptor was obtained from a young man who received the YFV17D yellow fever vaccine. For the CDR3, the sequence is CASSLFQGQGEAFF. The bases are TGCGCCAGCAGCTTGTTCCAGGGGCAGGGTGAAGCTTTCTTT.